This entry concerns a single T cell receptor (beta chain). The sample comes from a study of OX40 agonist ivuxolimab in advanced cancers. The table came from immunoSEQ multiplex PCR; TCRdb's copy has only in-frame clones and leaves some out. The sample carries 80,000 to 130,000 clones, 90% recorded once. The CDR3 contains 14 residues. Trimming pared 3 bases from V and 3 bases from J, leaving 12 bases between. The germline V gene has CDR1 LGHNA and CDR2 YNFKEQ. The gene calls are TRBV4-2 and TRBJ2-7; D is unresolved. The specimen was CD4+ or CD8+ T cells sorted from blood, collected in a trial of the OX40 agonist ivuxolimab. This clonotype was obtained from an adult with an advanced solid tumor such as melanoma, head and neck, liver or kidney cancer. The CDR3 loop reads CASSQEKMGYEQYF. The CDR3, as DNA: TGTGCCAGCAGCCAGGAGAAGATGGGCTACGAGCAGTACTTC.